This paragraph reports one T cell receptor beta chain. Its target is not known. The sample originates from a study of shared clonotypes between healthy human individuals. Overall study: CD4 naive cells filled three plates per donor, CD4 memory three, CD8 naive two and CD8 memory one.

Study observations and caveats: Against clonotypes common to all four donors, non-shared ones had lower generation probabilities. Genetic and exposure-history diversity was limited by the small donor number.

Naive CD8 cells lacked CD45RO, underwent positive selection for CCR7 and left out terminally differentiated effector memory CD45RA+ cells. Each subset's genomic DNA was shared equally among a number of immunoSEQ plates. Sequencing used immunoSEQ multiplex PCR; TCRdb keeps in-frame clones, though not all of them. The repertoire holds millions of clones, about 95% seen once, with 0.85% to 1.2% in the top ten. The sequenced material came from naive CD8+ T cells sorted from blood. The TCR was taken from a man younger than 30 in good health.

Here the CDR3 DNA reads TGTGCCAGCAGTGAATTGGGGAGTCCAAACGGGGAGCTGTTTTTT. This translates into CASSELGSPNGELFF. The V and J genes are TRBV6-1 and TRBJ2-2; D is possibly TRBD2 (5 bases). The CDR3 runs 15 residues. Germline assignment: CDR1 MNHNS and CDR2 SASEGT. The V gene lost 2 bases and the J gene lost 7 bases, with 14 bases spanning the gap.